These 27 T cell receptor beta chains were sequenced from one sample in a study of shared clonotypes between healthy human individuals. Method: immunoSEQ multiplex PCR; TCRdb's copy keeps in-frame clones and lacks some. The sample yields about 2.3 million clones, less than 95% seen once. Sequencing was carried out using naive CD4+ T cells from PBMCs. Stated subset: CD45RA+ positively selected. The origin of the receptors is a man younger than 35 in good health. Some clones in this sample may be carry-over from other donors' samples.

This chain uses TRBV7-5 with TRBJ2-2; the table assigns TRBD2, which was not confirmed against the DNA. TRBV7-5 constitutes a pseudogene. This CDR3 is 17 amino acids long. Written as DNA, the CDR3 is TGTGCCAGAAGCTTAGCGCAGCGGGTAATGTACACCGGGGAGCTGTTTTTT. This encodes CARSLAQRVMYTGELFF.

This clone was picked up one time. The V gene is TRBV6-4, the J gene TRBJ1-1; no definite D call. Trimming removed 7 bases at V and 0 bases at J, with 9 bases between. The CDR3 extends over 13 amino acids. The V gene's germline CDR1 is MRHNA and CDR2 SNTAGT. In DNA form, the CDR3 reads TGTGCCAGCAAGTCGGGCTTGAACACTGAAGCTTTCTTT. This encodes CASKSGLNTEAFF.

CDR3: CASRLSQETQYF. The DNA of the CDR3 is TGTGCCAGCAGGTTAAGCCAAGAGACCCAGTACTTC. V and J are TRBV28 and TRBJ2-5; D call uncertain. The ends were cut back, 6 bases at V and 1 base at J, with 6 bases in the middle. There are 12 residues in the CDR3. Per the germline V gene, CDR1 is MDHEN and CDR2 is SYDVKM.

This clone was found once. The chain is built from TRBV5-1 and TRBJ2-5; 8 positions match TRBD1. Germline CDR1 reads SGHRS; CDR2 reads YFSETQ. The CDR3 loop spans 17 amino acids. Trimming took 4 bases from V and 0 from J; bases not matched to a gene: 11. The CDR3 spells CASSQGDRRPYQETQYF. Written as DNA, the CDR3 is TGCGCCAGCAGCCAAGGGGACAGGAGACCTTACCAAGAGACCCAGTACTTC. Full variable domain (rest looked up from reference TRBV5-1 and TRBJ2-5): KAGVTQTPRYLIKTRGQQVTLSCSPISGHRSVSWYQQTPGQGLQFLFEYFSETQRNKGNFPGRFSGRQFSNSRSEMNVSTLELGDSALYLCASSQGDRRPYQETQYFGPGTRLLVL.

The rearrangement joins TRBV5-1 to TRBJ2-1, with 13 bases that match TRBD2. V shed 4 bases and J 2 bases; nucleotides not matched to a gene: 9. Germline lookup yields CDR1 SGHRS and CDR2 YFSETQ. This CDR3 has 18 residues. For the CDR3, the DNA is TGCGCCAGCAGCCCGTGGACTAGCGGGAGAAACACCTACAATGAGCAGTTCTTC. Protein product: CASSPWTSGRNTYNEQFF.

This chain links TRBV28 with TRBJ1-3; 8 bases agree with TRBD1. CDR3 size: 14 residues. The V gene end was trimmed by 5 bases and the J gene end by 2 bases; junction bases not matched to a gene: 2. Germline CDR1 MDHEN, CDR2 SYDVKM. This CDR3 is CASSMTGAGNTIYF. The CDR3 DNA sequence: TGTGCCAGCAGTATGACAGGGGCTGGAAACACCATATATTTT.

The chain joins TRBV28 to TRBJ2-3; 11 bases line up with TRBD2. The ends lost 7 bases at V and 3 bases at J; junction bases unmatched: 3. The CDR3 has 14 residues. Germline-derived CDR1 and CDR2 are MDHEN and SYDVKM. CDR3 region: CASMLAGGTDTQYF. The CDR3 DNA reads as TGTGCCAGCATGCTAGCGGGAGGAACAGATACGCAGTATTTT.

The CDR3 here is CASTSGTISTDTQYF. The CDR3 bases are TGCGCCAGCACCAGCGGGACGATAAGCACAGATACGCAGTATTTT. The chain carries TRBV5-1 and TRBJ2-3, with TRBD2 identical over 7 bases. This CDR3 is 15 amino acids long. The germline V gene encodes CDR1 SGHRS and CDR2 YFSETQ. V gave up 6 bases and J gave up 0 bases; unmatched junction bases: 7.

The chain employs TRBV5-6 and TRBJ2-2; 10 positions agree with TRBD2. Germline V lookup: CDR1 SGHDT, CDR2 YYEEEE. V shed 2 bases, J shed 6 bases, and the junction held 13 bases outside the gene matches. CDR3 length equals 18 residues. The CDR3: CASSFKRLAGAVAGELFF. CDR3 nucleotide sequence: TGTGCCAGCAGCTTTAAACGGCTAGCGGGAGCTGTGGCCGGGGAGCTGTTTTTT.

V gene TRBV30 combines with J gene TRBJ2-7; tentatively, D is TRBD1 (7 bases). The CDR3 runs 12 residues. The V gene's germline CDR1 is GTSNPN and CDR2 SVGIG (reference sequence). The V gene lost 3 bases and the J gene lost 9 bases, with 15 bases spanning the gap. DNA for the CDR3: TGTGCCTGGAGAGGGGGCGGGGCGGGGCAGTACTTC. This sequence encodes CAWRGGGAGQYF.

The rearrangement links TRBV27 to TRBJ2-1; perhaps TRBD2 as D (5 bases). CDR3 length: 16 residues. Germline CDR1 MNHEY, CDR2 SMNVEV (reference sequence). V was pared by 5 bases and J by 7 bases, with 21 bases between. CDR3 residues: CASSPRGGWAKNEQFF. For the CDR3, the DNA is TGTGCCAGCAGTCCGAGAGGAGGATGGGCTAAGAATGAGCAGTTCTTC.

This chain connects TRBV6-1 to TRBJ1-6, with 7 bases matching TRBD1. V lost 2 bases, J lost 8 bases, and 3 bases stayed unmatched. This CDR3 spans 14 amino acids. CDR1 is MNHNS, CDR2 SASEGT, per germline. CDR3 loop: CASSEWQGDSPLHF. The CDR3 DNA is TGTGCCAGCAGTGAATGGCAGGGGGATTCACCCCTCCACTTT.

As to this clone: The same CDR3 also results from other DNA sequences found in this sample. The gene calls are TRBV29-1 and TRBJ2-1; D is unresolved. V was shortened by 4 bases and J by 5 bases, with 6 bases between the two germline ends. The germline V gene has CDR1 SQVTM and CDR2 ANQGSEA. CDR3 length: 11 residues. CDR3 in amino acids: CSVVPDNEQFF. The CDR3 coding sequence is TGCAGCGTTGTACCGGACAATGAGCAGTTCTTC.

V gene TRBV9 combines with J gene TRBJ2-5; D gene ambiguous. The germline gives CDR1 SGDLS, CDR2 YYNGEE. The germline V and J ends were trimmed by 0 bases and 1 base, with 13 bases remaining between them. This CDR3 region has 16 residues. Here the CDR3 DNA reads TGTGCCAGCAGCGTAGCTAGTGGGCTAGTCCAAGAGACCCAGTACTTC. It translates to CASSVASGLVQETQYF.

The chain links TRBV9 to TRBJ2-1; D not resolved. V was shortened by 3 bases and J by 6 bases, with 7 bases between the two germline ends. The CDR3 contains 12 residues. Germline V gene sequence: CDR1 SGDLS, CDR2 YYNGEE. The CDR3 region is CASSATLNEQFF. CDR3 nucleotides: TGTGCCAGCAGCGCGACACTCAATGAGCAGTTCTTC. The whole variable domain, filled in from reference TRBV9 and TRBJ2-1, reads DSGVTQTPKHLITATGQRVTLRCSPRSGDLSVYWYQQSLDQGLQFLIQYYNGEERAKGNILERFSAQQFPDLHSELNLSSLELGDSALYFCASSATLNEQFFGPGTRLTVL.

The chain couples TRBV6-5 to TRBJ1-2; TRBD1 matches 10 bases. Per the germline V gene, CDR1 is MNHEY and CDR2 is SVGAGI. The CDR3 runs to 15 residues. J lost 6 bases, V lost 6 bases, and 10 bases had no gene match. CDR3 in DNA: TGTGCCAGCAGCCGCGTGGGACAGGGGTTGGATGGCTACACCTTC. Its translation is CASSRVGQGLDGYTF.

The chain uses TRBV5-1 and TRBJ2-2, with 9 bases that match TRBD2. V gave up 4 bases and J gave up 7 bases; unmatched junction bases: 8. CDR1 and CDR2 (germline): SGHRS, YFSETQ. This CDR3 region has 15 residues. Here the CDR3 reads CASSGSGSRGGELFF. The CDR3 DNA reads TGCGCCAGCAGCGGTAGCGGGAGTCGAGGCGGGGAGCTGTTTTTT.

V and J are TRBV7-9 and TRBJ2-7; TRBD1 aligns across 8 bases. Trimming removed 5 bases from V and 6 bases from J; junction bases left unmatched: 6. The germline CDR1 and CDR2 sequences are SEHNR and FQNEAQ (reference sequence). The CDR3 has 13 amino acids. CDR3 DNA sequence: TGTGCCAGCAGCCGGACAGGGAACGGCGAGCAGTACTTC. This gives the protein CASSRTGNGEQYF. Full variable domain (missing parts from reference TRBV7-9 and TRBJ2-7): DTGVSQNPRHKITKRGQNVTFRCDPISEHNRLYWYRQTLGQGPEFLTYFQNEAQLEKSRLLSDRFSAERPKGSFSTLEIQRTEQGDSAMYLCASSRTGNGEQYFGPGTRLTVT.

The genes are TRBV5-4 and TRBJ2-3; 8 bases fit TRBD2. With V trimmed by 4 bases and J by 6 bases, 13 bases remained unmatched. This CDR3 is 16 amino acids long. CDR1 SGHNT and CDR2 YYREEE come from the germline V gene (reference sequence). DNA for the CDR3: TGTGCCAGCAGCCCAATAGGGACTAGTCATACGGATACGCAGTATTTT. Protein sequence: CASSPIGTSHTDTQYF.

This clone was seen a handful of times. The chain has TRBV19 and TRBJ2-7; the D gene could be TRBD1 or TRBD2 (5 bases each). This CDR3 is 14 amino acids long. Germline values: CDR1 LNHDA, CDR2 SQIVND (reference sequence). V shed 5 bases and J shed 3 bases, with 14 bases lying between them. This CDR3 is CASSYRDGLYEQYF. The CDR3 nucleotides are TGTGCCAGTAGTTACCGGGACGGACTCTACGAGCAGTACTTC.

The chain combines TRBV29-1 with TRBJ1-4, with 9 nucleotides matching TRBD1. Germline V CDR1 and CDR2: SQVTM, ANQGSEA. V shed 7 bases, J shed 6 bases, and the junction held 6 bases outside the gene matches. The CDR3 extends over 13 amino acids. The DNA for the CDR3 is TGCAGCGCCGAGGGACAGGGCGATGAAAAACTGTTTTTT. It translates to CSAEGQGDEKLFF.

The J gene is TRBJ2-1, the V gene TRBV29-1; the D is unclear. V lost 7 bases to trimming and J lost 6 bases, with 7 bases between them. In germline, CDR1 is SQVTM, CDR2 ANQGSEA. The CDR3 covers 10 residues. The CDR3: CSGGSNEQFF. The CDR3 nucleotides read TGCAGCGGTGGCAGCAATGAGCAGTTCTTC.

This chain connects TRBV4-1 to TRBJ2-2; 10 bases map to TRBD2. V dropped 4 bases and J dropped 4; count of bases not matched to a gene: 9. The CDR3 has 17 residues. CDR1 MGHRA and CDR2 YSYEKL come from the germline V gene. CDR3 sequence: CASSRSTSGIVTGELFF. DNA of the CDR3: TGCGCCAGCAGCCGTTCAACTAGCGGGATCGTCACCGGGGAGCTGTTTTTT.

The V call is TRBV9, the J call TRBJ2-7, with 8 bases that match TRBD2. The CDR3 is 16 amino acids. Unmatched junction bases numbered 13, after V lost 6 bases and J lost 2 bases. CDR1 and CDR2 (germline): SGDLS, YYNGEE. The DNA of the CDR3 is TGTGCCAGCACCCCCCATGGGGCGGGGGGAACCTACGAGCAGTACTTC. The encoded protein is CASTPHGAGGTYEQYF.

This clone was detected once. V gene TRBV5-5 combines with J gene TRBJ1-4, with no clear D. CDR1 SGHKS and CDR2 YYEKEE come from the germline V gene (reference sequence). The CDR3 has 17 residues. V lost 2 bases and J lost 7, with 21 bases in between. The CDR3 bases are TGTGCCAGCAGCTTTCGGTCCAGTACAAATAAAATTGAAAAACTGTTTTTT. Residues: CASSFRSSTNKIEKLFF. The full variable domain, with the rest looked up from reference TRBV5-5 and TRBJ1-4, is DAGVTQSPTHLIKTRGQQVTLRCSPISGHKSVSWYQQVLGQGPQFIFQYYEKEERGRGNFPDRFSARQFPNYSSELNVNALLLGDSALYLCASSFRSSTNKIEKLFFGSGTQLSVL.

This chain connects TRBV6-4 to TRBJ2-5; 10 nucleotides agree with TRBD1. V lost 3 bases and J lost 4; bases outside the gene matches: 5. The CDR3 is made up of 15 amino acids. Germline V CDR1 and CDR2: MRHNA, SNTAGT. The CDR3 DNA reads TGTGCCAGCAGTGATCCGACAGGGGGCAGAGAGACCCAGTACTTC. Amino acid sequence: CASSDPTGGRETQYF.

This sequence joins TRBV7-9 and TRBJ1-2; D call uncertain. CDR1 and CDR2 (germline): SEHNR, FQNEAQ (reference sequence). Trimming removed 5 bases from V and 3 bases from J, with 7 bases in between. The CDR3 has 12 amino acids. DNA of the CDR3: TGTGCCAGCAGCCCGACTTACTATGGCTACACCTTC. Its protein product is CASSPTYYGYTF.